The rows below give T cell receptor beta chains drawn from one sample of a study of cytomegalovirus exposure and HLA in healthy donors. The protocol was immunoSEQ multiplex PCR, while the TCRdb copy is restricted to in-frame clones and leaves out a portion. The sample has some 180,000 clones, around 70% seen once. The specimen was PBMCs. All receptors come from a male donor in good health and CMV-seronegative. Both conserved end residues are part of each CDR3. A D gene is named only where the DNA matches it firmly. Where a row states a size, it is once, few, many or the class of an expanded clone; other rows omit it.

V gene	D gene	J gene	clone size	CDR3 DNA	CDR3 protein
TRBV28	NA	TRBJ1-1	few	TGTGCCAGCAGTTTGGCCTCGGGGCGGGGAGAAGCTTTCTTT	CASSLASGRGEAFF
TRBV4-3	TRBD2	TRBJ2-1	NA	TGCGCCAGCAGCCAAGGACTAGCGGACAATGAGCAGTTCTTC	CASSQGLADNEQFF
TRBV29-1	NA	TRBJ2-1	few	TGCAGCGTTGAAGGTTATGACTCATCTAATTACAATGAGCAGTTCTTC	CSVEGYDSSNYNEQFF
TRBV28	NA	TRBJ1-1	NA	TGTGCCAGCAGCCAAATGCCGCAGGCTGAAGCTTTCTTT	CASSQMPQAEAFF
TRBV4-3	NA	TRBJ2-7	NA	TGCGCCAGCAGCCGCGAAGGGAGCTACGAGCAGTACTTC	CASSREGSYEQYF
TRBV18	TRBD1	TRBJ2-5	NA	TGTGCCAGCTCACCACCAGACAGGGGCAGAATCCAGTACTTC	CASSPPDRGRIQYF
TRBV6-1	NA	TRBJ1-5	NA	TGTGCCAGCAGTTCAACCTACTCGGGCAATCAGCCCCAGCATTTT	CASSSTYSGNQPQHF
TRBV30	NA	TRBJ2-7	NA	TGTGCCTGGACCACAGGGTACGAGCAGTACTTC	CAWTTGYEQYF
TRBV4-2	NA	TRBJ2-1	NA	TGTGCCAGCAGCCAGGAGGGGTTACGAGGTGAGCAGTTCTTC	CASSQEGLRGEQFF
TRBV18	NA	TRBJ2-2	NA	TGTGCCAGCTCACTCGCGAATACCGGGGAGCTGTTTTTT	CASSLANTGELFF
TRBV29-1	TRBD1	TRBJ2-1	once	TGCAGCACCCTGGGACAGGGATACAATGAGCAGTTCTTC	CSTLGQGYNEQFF
TRBV2	TRBD1	TRBJ1-4	NA	TGTGCCAGCAGTGAAATAGGGACAGCTAATGAAAAACTGTTTTTT	CASSEIGTANEKLFF
TRBV4-2	NA	TRBJ2-3	NA	TGTGCCAGCAGCCCCCCGGATACGCAGTATTTT	CASSPPDTQYF
TRBV25-1	NA	TRBJ1-5	few	TGTGCCAGCAGTCAGGAGGCACCCCAGCATTTT	CASSQEAPQHF
TRBV5-4	TRBD2	TRBJ2-1	NA	TGTGCCAGCAGCGCGAGAGGCGGGAGTGGGTCCTACAATGAGCAGTTCTTC	CASSARGGSGSYNEQFF
TRBV7-9	NA	TRBJ2-1	NA	TGTGCCAGCAGCTTATTATATCCCCCGGTAGATGAGCAGTTCTTC	CASSLLYPPVDEQFF
TRBV4-1	NA	TRBJ1-6	few	TGCGCCAGCACCACCACAGGGACCAATTCACCCCTCCACTTT	CASTTTGTNSPLHF
TRBV2	TRBD1	TRBJ2-1	NA	TGTGCCAGCAGTGTTTCGGGACAGGGAAGAAACTACAATGAGCAGTTCTTC	CASSVSGQGRNYNEQFF
TRBV28	NA	TRBJ2-3	NA	TGTGCCAGCAGTCGTGGCGGAACAGATACGCAGTATTTT	CASSRGGTDTQYF
TRBV7-2	NA	TRBJ1-5	NA	TGTGCCAGCAGCTTAGTTCATGCAGGGAGGCAGCCCCAGCATTTT	CASSLVHAGRQPQHF
TRBV7-2	NA	TRBJ2-7	NA	TGTGCCAGCAGCTTTCAGGGCACCTACGAGCAGTACTTC	CASSFQGTYEQYF
TRBV11-3	NA	TRBJ2-1	NA	TGTGCCAGCAGCTTAGATCCGCGGGGCGAGCAGTTCTTC	CASSLDPRGEQFF
TRBV7-2	TRBD1	TRBJ1-6	NA	TGTGCCAGCAGCAGCGGACAGGGCGGTTCACCCCTCCACTTT	CASSSGQGGSPLHF
TRBV6-4	TRBD2	TRBJ2-3	NA	TGTGCCAGCAGGCGGGGACTAGCGGGGGGGGAAGGGAGCACAGATACGCAGTATTTT	CASRRGLAGGEGSTDTQYF
TRBV6-6	NA	TRBJ2-1	NA	TGTGCCAGCAGTCCACCGAGGGGGAGGGCCGGGAATGAGCAGTTCTTC	CASSPPRGRAGNEQFF
TRBV6-4	NA	TRBJ2-1	NA	TGTGCCAGCAGTGACTCCTGGGGGCTTCCCTACAATGAGCAGTTCTTC	CASSDSWGLPYNEQFF
TRBV19	TRBD2	TRBJ2-1	NA	TGTGCCAGTAGTATTTTGACTAGCGGGGTAACGGATGAGCAGTTCTTC	CASSILTSGVTDEQFF
TRBV7-7	TRBD1	TRBJ2-5	NA	TGTGCCAGCAGCTTTCCCGGGACAGCCATGACCCAGTACTTC	CASSFPGTAMTQYF
TRBV19	TRBD1	TRBJ2-7	NA	TGTGCCAGTAGTATAGGACAGGGATTTGGTAAGCAGTACTTC	CASSIGQGFGKQYF
TRBV25-1	TRBD2	TRBJ2-3	NA	TGTGCCACGACAATGGACGGGGGGAGGCAGTATTTT	CATTMDGGRQYF
TRBV6-1	NA	TRBJ2-1	NA	TGTGCCAGCAGTGTTCGGTATAGGGGGTTCACCTACAATGAGCAGTTCTTC	CASSVRYRGFTYNEQFF
TRBV11-2	TRBD2	TRBJ2-1	NA	TGTGCCAGCAGCTTAGCGCTAGCGGGAGTAGAGCAGTTCTTC	CASSLALAGVEQFF
TRBV2	NA	TRBJ1-1	NA	TGTGCCAGCAAGAGGGACACTGAAGCTTTCTTT	CASKRDTEAFF
TRBV7-3	NA	TRBJ1-1	NA	TGTGCCAGCAGCCCTCAGGGACAACACACTGAAGCTTTCTTT	CASSPQGQHTEAFF
TRBV2	NA	TRBJ2-7	NA	TGTGCCAGCAGGGACAGCCGTTTGCTACCTTCAACCTACGAGCAGTACTTC	CASRDSRLLPSTYEQYF
TRBV9	NA	TRBJ2-7	NA	TGTGCCAGCAGCACTGGCTCCCAGGACTTTCCCTACGAGCAGTACTTC	CASSTGSQDFPYEQYF
TRBV5-8	TRBD1	TRBJ2-6	once	TGTGCCAGCAGCTTGTACAGGGGCCTGACTGGGGCCAACGTCCTGACTTTC	CASSLYRGLTGANVLTF
TRBV6-5	NA	TRBJ1-3	NA	TGTGCCAGCAGTATCGACAGGAGCTCTGGAAACACCATATATTTT	CASSIDRSSGNTIYF
TRBV19	TRBD1	TRBJ1-5	few	TGTGCCAGTAGTTCCGGACAGGGGAATCAGCCCCAGCATTTT	CASSSGQGNQPQHF
TRBV12-5	NA	TRBJ1-3	NA	TGTGCTAGTGGTCCGGGGAACTCTGGAAACACCATATATTTT	CASGPGNSGNTIYF
TRBV5-1	TRBD2	TRBJ2-1	NA	TGCGCCAGCAGGGTCCGTGCTAGCGGGGTCTCAGAGCAGTTCTTC	CASRVRASGVSEQFF
TRBV12-5	NA	TRBJ2-7	NA	TGTGCTAGTGGTCCGGGCCGGGGAATACCCTACGAGCAGTACTTC	CASGPGRGIPYEQYF
TRBV11-3	TRBD2	TRBJ2-1	NA	TGTGCCAGCAGCTCCCATACTAGCGGGAGCTACAATGAGCAGTTCTTC	CASSSHTSGSYNEQFF
TRBV10-3	TRBD1	TRBJ2-3	NA	TGTGCCATCAGAGCCGGGACAGGCACAGATACGCAGTATTTT	CAIRAGTGTDTQYF
TRBV7-6	NA	TRBJ1-6	NA	TGTGCCAGCAGCTTGAGCGGGGCGGAGGCACCCCTCCACTTT	CASSLSGAEAPLHF
TRBV28	TRBD1	TRBJ1-2	few	TGTGCCAGCAGTTCAGGGGGCGCAAACTATGGCTACACCTTC	CASSSGGANYGYTF
TRBV5-1	NA	TRBJ2-4	NA	TGCGCCAGCAGCTTGGGGGAGTTGGCCAAAAACATTCAGTACTTC	CASSLGELAKNIQYF
TRBV19	TRBD2	TRBJ2-7	NA	TGTGCCAGTAGTATATCTAGCGGACCCTCCTACGAGCAGTACTTC	CASSISSGPSYEQYF
TRBV7-2	NA	TRBJ1-2	once	TGTGCCAGCAGCTTGGGACCAGGGGTCGACTATGGCTACACCTTC	CASSLGPGVDYGYTF
TRBV19	TRBD1	TRBJ2-3	NA	TGTGCCAGTAACCGATACCACGGACAGGACGGGGCAGATACGCAGTATTTT	CASNRYHGQDGADTQYF
TRBV4-1	TRBD1	TRBJ1-1	NA	TGCGCCAGCAGCCCAAAGGATCGACAGGGTCTACCTGAAGCTTTCTTT	CASSPKDRQGLPEAFF